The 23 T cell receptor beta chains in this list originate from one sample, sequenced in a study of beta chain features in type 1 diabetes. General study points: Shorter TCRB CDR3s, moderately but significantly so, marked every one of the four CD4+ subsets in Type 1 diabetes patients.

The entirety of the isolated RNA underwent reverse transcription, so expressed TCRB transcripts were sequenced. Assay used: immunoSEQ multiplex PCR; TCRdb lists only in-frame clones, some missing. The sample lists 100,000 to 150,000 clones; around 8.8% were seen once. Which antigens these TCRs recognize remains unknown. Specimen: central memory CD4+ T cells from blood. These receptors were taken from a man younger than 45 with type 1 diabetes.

In nucleotides, the CDR3 is TGTGCCAGCAGCCCCGGACAGGGCCAGCAGCCCCAGCATTTT. Protein sequence: CASSPGQGQQPQHF. The chain uses TRBV2 and TRBJ1-5, with 8 bases fitting TRBD1. Trimming at V came to 6 bases and at J to 7 bases, leaving 8 bases not matched to a gene. This CDR3 is built from 14 residues. Germline CDR1 and CDR2: SNHLY and FYNNEI.

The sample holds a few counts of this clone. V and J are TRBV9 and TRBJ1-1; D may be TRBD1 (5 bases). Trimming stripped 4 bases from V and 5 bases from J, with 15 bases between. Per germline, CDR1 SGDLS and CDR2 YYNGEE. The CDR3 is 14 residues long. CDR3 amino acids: CASSTSRGGTEAFF. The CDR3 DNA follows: TGTGCCAGCAGCACTTCTAGGGGTGGAACTGAAGCTTTCTTT.

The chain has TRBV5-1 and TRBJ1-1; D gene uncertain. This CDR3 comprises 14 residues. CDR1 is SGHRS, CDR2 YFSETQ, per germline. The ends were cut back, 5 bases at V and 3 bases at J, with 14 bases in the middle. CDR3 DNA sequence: TGCGCCAGCAGTTACACCCGCGGGGACACTGAAGCTTTCTTT. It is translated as CASSYTRGDTEAFF. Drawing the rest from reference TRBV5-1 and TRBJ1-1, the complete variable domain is KAGVTQTPRYLIKTRGQQVTLSCSPISGHRSVSWYQQTPGQGLQFLFEYFSETQRNKGNFPGRFSGRQFSNSRSEMNVSTLELGDSALYLCASSYTRGDTEAFFGQGTRLTVV.

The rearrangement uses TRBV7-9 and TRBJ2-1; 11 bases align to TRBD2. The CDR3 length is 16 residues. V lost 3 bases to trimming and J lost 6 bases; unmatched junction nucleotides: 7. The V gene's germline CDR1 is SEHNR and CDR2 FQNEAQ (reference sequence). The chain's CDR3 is CASSLGRLAGFNEQFF. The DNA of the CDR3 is TGTGCCAGCAGCTTGGGGAGACTAGCGGGGTTCAATGAGCAGTTCTTC.

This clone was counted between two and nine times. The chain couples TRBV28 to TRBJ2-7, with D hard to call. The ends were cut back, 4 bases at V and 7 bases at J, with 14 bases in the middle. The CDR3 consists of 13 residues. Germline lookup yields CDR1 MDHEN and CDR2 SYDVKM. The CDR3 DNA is TGTGCCAGCAGTTCCCTACCATCCTTGGAGCAGTACTTC. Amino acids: CASSSLPSLEQYF.

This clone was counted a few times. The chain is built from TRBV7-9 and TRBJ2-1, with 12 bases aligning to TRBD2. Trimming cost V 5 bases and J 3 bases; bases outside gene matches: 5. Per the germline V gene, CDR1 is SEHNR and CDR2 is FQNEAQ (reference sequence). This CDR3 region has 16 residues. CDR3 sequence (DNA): TGTGCCAGCAGCCTACTAGCGGGGGGCAACTACAATGAGCAGTTCTTC. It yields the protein CASSLLAGGNYNEQFF. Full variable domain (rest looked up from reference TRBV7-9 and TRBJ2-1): DTGVSQNPRHKITKRGQNVTFRCDPISEHNRLYWYRQTLGQGPEFLTYFQNEAQLEKSRLLSDRFSAERPKGSFSTLEIQRTEQGDSAMYLCASSLLAGGNYNEQFFGPGTRLTVL.

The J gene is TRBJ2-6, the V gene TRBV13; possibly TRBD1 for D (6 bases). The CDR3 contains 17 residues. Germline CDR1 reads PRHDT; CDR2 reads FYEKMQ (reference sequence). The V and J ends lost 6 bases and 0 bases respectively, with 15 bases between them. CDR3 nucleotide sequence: TGTGCCAGCAGTTCTGACAGGATTTACTCTGGGGCCAACGTCCTGACTTTC. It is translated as CASSSDRIYSGANVLTF. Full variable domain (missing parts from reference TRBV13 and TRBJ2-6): AAGVIQSPRHLIKEKRETATLKCYPIPRHDTVYWYQQGPGQDPQFLISFYEKMQSDKGSIPDRFSAQQFSDYHSELNMSSLELGDSALYFCASSSDRIYSGANVLTFGAGSRLTVL.

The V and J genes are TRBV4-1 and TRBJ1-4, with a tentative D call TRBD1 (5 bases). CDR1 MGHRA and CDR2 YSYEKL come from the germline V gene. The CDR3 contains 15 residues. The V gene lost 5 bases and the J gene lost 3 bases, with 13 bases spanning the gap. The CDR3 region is CASSWKGEANEKLFF. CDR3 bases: TGCGCCAGCAGCTGGAAAGGGGAGGCTAATGAAAAACTGTTTTTT.

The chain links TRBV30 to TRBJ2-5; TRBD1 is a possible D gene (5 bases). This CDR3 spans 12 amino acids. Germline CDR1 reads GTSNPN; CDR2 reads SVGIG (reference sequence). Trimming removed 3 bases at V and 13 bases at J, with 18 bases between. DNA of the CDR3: TGTGCCTGGAGCCGCACCAGCCTTAGGGGGTACTTC. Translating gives CAWSRTSLRGYF. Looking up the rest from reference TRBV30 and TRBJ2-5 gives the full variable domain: SQTIHQWPATLVQPVGSPLSLECTVEGTSNPNLYWYRQAAGRGLQLLFYSVGIGQISSEVPQNLSASRPQDRQFILSSKKLLLSDSGFYLCAWSRTSLRGYFGPGTRLLVL.

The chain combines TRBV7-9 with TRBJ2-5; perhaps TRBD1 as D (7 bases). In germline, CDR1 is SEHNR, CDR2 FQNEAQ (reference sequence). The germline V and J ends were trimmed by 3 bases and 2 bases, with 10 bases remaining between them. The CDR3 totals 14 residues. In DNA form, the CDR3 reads TGTGCCAGCAGCTTCGCGGGACAGCAAGAGACCCAGTACTTC. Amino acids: CASSFAGQQETQYF.

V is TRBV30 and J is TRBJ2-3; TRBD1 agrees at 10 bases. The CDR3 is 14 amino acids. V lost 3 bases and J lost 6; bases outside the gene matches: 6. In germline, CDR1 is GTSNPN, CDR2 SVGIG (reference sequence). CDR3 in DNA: TGTGCCTGGAGCCAGACAGGGGGCGGTGATACGCAGTATTTT. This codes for CAWSQTGGGDTQYF.

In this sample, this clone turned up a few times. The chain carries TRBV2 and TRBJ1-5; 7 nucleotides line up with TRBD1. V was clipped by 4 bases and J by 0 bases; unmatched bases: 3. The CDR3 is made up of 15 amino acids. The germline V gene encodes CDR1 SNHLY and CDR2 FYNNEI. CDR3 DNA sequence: TGTGCCAGCAGTGCGGACAGGCCTAGCAATCAGCCCCAGCATTTT. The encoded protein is CASSADRPSNQPQHF.

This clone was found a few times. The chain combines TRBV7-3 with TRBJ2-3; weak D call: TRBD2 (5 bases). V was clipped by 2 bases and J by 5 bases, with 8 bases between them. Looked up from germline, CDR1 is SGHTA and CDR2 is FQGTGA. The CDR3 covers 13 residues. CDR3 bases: TGTGCCAGCAGCTTACTAGCAAGAGATACGCAGTATTTT. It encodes CASSLLARDTQYF.

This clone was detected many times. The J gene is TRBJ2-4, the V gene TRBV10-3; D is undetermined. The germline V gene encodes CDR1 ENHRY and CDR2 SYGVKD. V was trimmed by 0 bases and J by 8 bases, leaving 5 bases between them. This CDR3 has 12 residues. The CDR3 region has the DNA TGTGCCATCAGTGAGTCGAGTGACATTCAGTACTTC. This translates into CAISESSDIQYF.

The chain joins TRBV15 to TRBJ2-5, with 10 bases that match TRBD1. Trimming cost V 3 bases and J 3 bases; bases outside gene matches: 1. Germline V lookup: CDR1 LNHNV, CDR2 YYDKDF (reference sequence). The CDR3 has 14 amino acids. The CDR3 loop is CATSRDRGKETQYF. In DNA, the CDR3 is TGTGCCACCAGCAGGGACAGGGGGAAAGAGACCCAGTACTTC.

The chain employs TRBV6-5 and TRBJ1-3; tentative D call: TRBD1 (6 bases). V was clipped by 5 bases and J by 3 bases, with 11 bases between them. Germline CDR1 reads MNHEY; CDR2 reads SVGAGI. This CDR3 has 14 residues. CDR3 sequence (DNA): TGTGCCAGCAGTCGGACAGTGATTGGAAACACCATATATTTT. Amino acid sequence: CASSRTVIGNTIYF.

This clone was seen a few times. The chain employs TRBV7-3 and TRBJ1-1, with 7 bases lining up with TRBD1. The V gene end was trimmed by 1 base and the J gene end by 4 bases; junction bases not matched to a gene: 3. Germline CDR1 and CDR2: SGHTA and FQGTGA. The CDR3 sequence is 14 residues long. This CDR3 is CASSLNAGGTEAFF. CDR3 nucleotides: TGTGCCAGCAGCTTAAATGCAGGGGGCACTGAAGCTTTCTTT.

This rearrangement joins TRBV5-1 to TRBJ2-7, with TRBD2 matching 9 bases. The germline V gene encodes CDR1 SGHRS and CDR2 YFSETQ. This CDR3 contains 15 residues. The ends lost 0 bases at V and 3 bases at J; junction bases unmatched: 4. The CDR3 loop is CASSLELAGNYEQYF. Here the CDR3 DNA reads TGCGCCAGCAGCTTGGAGCTAGCGGGGAACTACGAGCAGTACTTC.

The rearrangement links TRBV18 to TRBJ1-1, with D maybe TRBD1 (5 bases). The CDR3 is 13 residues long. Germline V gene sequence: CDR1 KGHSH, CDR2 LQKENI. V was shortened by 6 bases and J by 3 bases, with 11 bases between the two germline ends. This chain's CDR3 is CASSTAGDTEAFF. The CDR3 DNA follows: TGTGCCAGCTCCACAGCGGGGGACACTGAAGCTTTCTTT.

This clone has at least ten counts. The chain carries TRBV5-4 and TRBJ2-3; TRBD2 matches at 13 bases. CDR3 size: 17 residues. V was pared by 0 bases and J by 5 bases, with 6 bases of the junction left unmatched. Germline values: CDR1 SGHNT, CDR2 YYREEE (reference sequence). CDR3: CASSLEGLAGEGDTQYF. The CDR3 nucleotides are TGTGCCAGCAGCTTGGAAGGACTAGCGGGGGAAGGAGATACGCAGTATTTT.

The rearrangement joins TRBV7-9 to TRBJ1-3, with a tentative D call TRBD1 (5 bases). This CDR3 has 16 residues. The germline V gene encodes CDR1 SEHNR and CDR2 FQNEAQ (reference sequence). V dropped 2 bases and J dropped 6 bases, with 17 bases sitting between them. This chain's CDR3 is CASSLTQATPLNTIYF. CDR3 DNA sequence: TGTGCCAGCAGCTTAACACAGGCCACCCCTTTAAACACCATATATTTT.

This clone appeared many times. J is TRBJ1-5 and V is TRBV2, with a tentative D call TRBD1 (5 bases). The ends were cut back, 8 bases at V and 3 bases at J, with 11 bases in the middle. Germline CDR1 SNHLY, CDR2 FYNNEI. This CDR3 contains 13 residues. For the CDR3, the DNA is TGTGCCAGCCAGGGACTGCTCAATCAGCCCCAGCATTTT. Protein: CASQGLLNQPQHF.

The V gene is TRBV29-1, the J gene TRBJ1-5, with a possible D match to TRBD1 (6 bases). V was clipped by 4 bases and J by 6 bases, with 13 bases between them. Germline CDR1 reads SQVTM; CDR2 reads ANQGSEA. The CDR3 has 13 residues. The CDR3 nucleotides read TGCAGCGTTGTGGACAGTCTGGGTCAGCCCCAGCATTTT. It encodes CSVVDSLGQPQHF.